The TCR beta chain under discussion was sequenced for a study of blood T cell repertoires in COVID-19. Data came from immunoSEQ multiplex PCR; TCRdb stores just in-frame clones and leaves some out. The sample carries roughly 340,000 clones, around 89% recorded once. This CDR3 region has 14 residues. The TCR originated in a man aged 18-30 years who had recovered from COVID-19. Source material: PBMCs or T cells enriched from blood (not recorded which). The V call is TRBV21-1, the J call TRBJ2-5; the D call in the table, TRBD1, was not verified against the DNA. TRBV21-1 is marked as a pseudogene. CDR3 region: CASSRNRTGETQYF. As DNA, the CDR3 is TGTGCCAGCAGTCGAAATAGGACAGGGGAGACCCAGTACTTC.